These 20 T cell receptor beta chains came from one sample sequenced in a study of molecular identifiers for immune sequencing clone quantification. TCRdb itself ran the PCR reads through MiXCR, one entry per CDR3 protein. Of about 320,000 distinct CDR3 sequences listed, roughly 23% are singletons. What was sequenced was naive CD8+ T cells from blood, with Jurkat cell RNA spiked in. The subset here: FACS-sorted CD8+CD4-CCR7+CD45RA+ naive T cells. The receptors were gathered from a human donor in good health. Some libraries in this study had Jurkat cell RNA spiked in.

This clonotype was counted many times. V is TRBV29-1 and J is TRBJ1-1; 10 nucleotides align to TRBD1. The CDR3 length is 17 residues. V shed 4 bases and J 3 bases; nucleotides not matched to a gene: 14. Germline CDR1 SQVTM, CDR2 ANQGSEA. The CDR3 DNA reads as TGCAGCGTTGTGTCTGGGAGACAGGGGGCTGTGTACACTGAAGCTTTCTTT. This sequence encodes CSVVSGRQGAVYTEAFF. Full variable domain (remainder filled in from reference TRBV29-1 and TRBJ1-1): SAVISQKPSRDICQRGTSLTIQCQVDSQVTMMFWYRQQPGQSLTLIATANQGSEATYESGFVIDKFPISRPNLTFSTLTVSNMSPEDSSIYLCSVVSGRQGAVYTEAFFGQGTRLTVV.

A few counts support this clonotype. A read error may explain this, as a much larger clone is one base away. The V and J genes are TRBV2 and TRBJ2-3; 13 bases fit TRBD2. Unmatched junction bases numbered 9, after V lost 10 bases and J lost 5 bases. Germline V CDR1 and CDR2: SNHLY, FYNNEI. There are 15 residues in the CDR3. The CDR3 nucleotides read TGTGCCAACAACGGACTAGCGGGAGCAGAAGATACGCAGTATTTT. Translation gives CANNGLAGAEDTQYF.

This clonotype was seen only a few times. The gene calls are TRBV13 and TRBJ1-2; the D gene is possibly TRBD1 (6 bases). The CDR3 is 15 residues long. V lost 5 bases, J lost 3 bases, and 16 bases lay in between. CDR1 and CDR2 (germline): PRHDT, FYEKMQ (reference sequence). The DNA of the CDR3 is TGTGCCAGCAGCCTTAGGAGACAGGACGACTATGGCTACACCTTC. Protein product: CASSLRRQDDYGYTF.

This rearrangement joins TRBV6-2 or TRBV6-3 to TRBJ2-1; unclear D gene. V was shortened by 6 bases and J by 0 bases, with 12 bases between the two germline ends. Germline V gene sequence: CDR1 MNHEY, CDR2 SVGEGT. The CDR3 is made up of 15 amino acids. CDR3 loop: CASRRLDRSYNEQFF. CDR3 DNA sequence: TGTGCCAGCAGAAGACTCGACCGCTCCTACAATGAGCAGTTCTTC.

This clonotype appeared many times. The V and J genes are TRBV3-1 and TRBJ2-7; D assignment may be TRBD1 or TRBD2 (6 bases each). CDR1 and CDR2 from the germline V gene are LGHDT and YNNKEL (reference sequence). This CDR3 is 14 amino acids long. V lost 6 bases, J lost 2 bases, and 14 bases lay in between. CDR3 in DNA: TGTGCCAGCAGTCCCGGGGGACACGCCTACGAGCAGTACTTC. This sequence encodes CASSPGGHAYEQYF.

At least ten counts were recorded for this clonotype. CDR3 loop: CASSEFLNTEAFF. CDR3 nucleotides: TGCGCCAGCAGCGAATTCCTGAACACTGAAGCTTTCTTT. The J gene is TRBJ1-1, the V gene TRBV4-3; D not certain. The CDR3 covers 13 residues. Trimming cost V 5 bases and J 0 bases, with 7 bases left between them. Germline values: CDR1 LGHNA, CDR2 YSLEER.

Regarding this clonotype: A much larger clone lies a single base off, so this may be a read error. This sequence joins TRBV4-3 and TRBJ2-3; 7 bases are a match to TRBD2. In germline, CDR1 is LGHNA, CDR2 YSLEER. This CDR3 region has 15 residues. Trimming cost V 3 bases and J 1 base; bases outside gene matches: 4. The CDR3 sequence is CASSHGRGGTDTQYF. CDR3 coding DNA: TGCGCCAGCAGCCATGGCCGGGGGGGCACAGATACGCAGTATTTT.

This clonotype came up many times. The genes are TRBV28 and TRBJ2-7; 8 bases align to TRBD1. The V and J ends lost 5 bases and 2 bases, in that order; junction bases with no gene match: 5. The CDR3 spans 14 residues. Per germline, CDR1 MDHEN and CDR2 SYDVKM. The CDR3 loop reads CASSRQGSPYEQYF. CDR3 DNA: TGTGCCAGCAGTCGACAGGGGTCCCCCTACGAGCAGTACTTC.

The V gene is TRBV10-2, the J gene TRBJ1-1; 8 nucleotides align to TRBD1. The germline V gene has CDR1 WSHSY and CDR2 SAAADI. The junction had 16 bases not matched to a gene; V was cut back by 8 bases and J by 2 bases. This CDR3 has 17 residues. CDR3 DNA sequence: TGCGCCAGCGGCCTCGGACAGGGCGAGGTATATAACACTGAAGCTTTCTTT. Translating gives CASGLGQGEVYNTEAFF.

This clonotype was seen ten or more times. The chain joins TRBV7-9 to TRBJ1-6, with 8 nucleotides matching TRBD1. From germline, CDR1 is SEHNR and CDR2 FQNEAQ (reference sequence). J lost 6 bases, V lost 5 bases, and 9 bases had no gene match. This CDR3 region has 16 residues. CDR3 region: CASSPLGTGSNSPLHF. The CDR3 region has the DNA TGTGCCAGCAGCCCTTTGGGGACAGGTTCTAATTCACCCCTCCACTTT.

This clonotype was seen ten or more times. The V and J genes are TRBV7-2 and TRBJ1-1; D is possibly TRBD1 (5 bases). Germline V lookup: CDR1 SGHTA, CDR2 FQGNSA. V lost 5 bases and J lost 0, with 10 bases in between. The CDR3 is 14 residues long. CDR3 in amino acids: CASSQRDLNTEAFF. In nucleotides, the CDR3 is TGTGCCAGCAGCCAGCGGGACCTGAACACTGAAGCTTTCTTT.

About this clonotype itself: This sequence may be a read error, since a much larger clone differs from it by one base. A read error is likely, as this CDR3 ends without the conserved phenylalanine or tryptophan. The CDR3 DNA is TGTGCCAGCAGTCCGCACCTTCGACAGCCTCAAGAGACCCAGTACCTC. Protein sequence: CASSPHLRQPQETQYL. The V and J genes are TRBV27 and TRBJ2-5; a possible D gene is TRBD1 (5 bases). The length of the CDR3 is 16 residues. Per germline, CDR1 MNHEY and CDR2 SMNVEV (reference sequence). Trimming pared 5 bases from V and 2 bases from J, leaving 18 bases between.

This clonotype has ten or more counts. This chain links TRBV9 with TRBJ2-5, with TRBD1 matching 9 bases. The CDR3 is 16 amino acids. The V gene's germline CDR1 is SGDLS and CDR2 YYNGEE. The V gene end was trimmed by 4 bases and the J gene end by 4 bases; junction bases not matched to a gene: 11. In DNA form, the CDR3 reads TGTGCCAGCAGCCCCGCCGGGACAGGGATACGAGAGACCCAGTACTTC. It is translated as CASSPAGTGIRETQYF.

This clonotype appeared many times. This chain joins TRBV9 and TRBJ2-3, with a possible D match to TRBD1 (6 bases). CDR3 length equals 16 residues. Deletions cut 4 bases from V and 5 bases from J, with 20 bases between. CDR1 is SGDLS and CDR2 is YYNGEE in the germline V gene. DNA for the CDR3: TGTGCCAGCAGCACCCGGACAGAGAGCTGGCTAGATACGCAGTATTTT. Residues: CASSTRTESWLDTQYF.

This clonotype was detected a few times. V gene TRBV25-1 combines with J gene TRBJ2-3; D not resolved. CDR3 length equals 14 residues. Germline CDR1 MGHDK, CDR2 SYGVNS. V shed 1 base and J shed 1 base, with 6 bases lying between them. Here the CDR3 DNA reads TGTGCCAGCAGTGAATGGCTAGGCACAGATACGCAGTATTTT. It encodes CASSEWLGTDTQYF.

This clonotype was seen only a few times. CDR3 in amino acids: CAWSPRLEWDTQYF. CDR3 coding DNA: TGTGCCTGGAGTCCGAGACTAGAGTGGGATACGCAGTATTTT. V is TRBV30 and J is TRBJ2-3, with D perhaps matching TRBD2 (6 bases). Per germline, CDR1 GTSNPN and CDR2 SVGIG (reference sequence). The CDR3 is made up of 14 amino acids. Trimming took off 2 bases at V and 6 bases at J, with 15 bases between the two ends.

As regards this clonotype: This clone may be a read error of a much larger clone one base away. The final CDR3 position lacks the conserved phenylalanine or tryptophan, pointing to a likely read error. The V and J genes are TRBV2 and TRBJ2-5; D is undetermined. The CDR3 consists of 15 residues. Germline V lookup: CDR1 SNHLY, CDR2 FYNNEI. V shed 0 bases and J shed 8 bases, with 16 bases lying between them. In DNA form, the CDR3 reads TGTGCCAGCAGTGAAGCGGGCACGTCCGCGTTAACCCAGTACCTC. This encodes CASSEAGTSALTQYL.

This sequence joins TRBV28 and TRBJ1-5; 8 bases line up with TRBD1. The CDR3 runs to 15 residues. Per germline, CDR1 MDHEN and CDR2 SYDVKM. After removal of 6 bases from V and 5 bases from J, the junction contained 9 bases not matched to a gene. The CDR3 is CASSRRGTGDQPQHF. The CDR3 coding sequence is TGTGCCAGCAGCCGAAGGGGGACAGGCGATCAGCCCCAGCATTTT.

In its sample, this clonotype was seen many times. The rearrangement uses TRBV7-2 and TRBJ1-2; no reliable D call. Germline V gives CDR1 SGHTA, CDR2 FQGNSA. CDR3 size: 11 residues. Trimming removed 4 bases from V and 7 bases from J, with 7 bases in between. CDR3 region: CASSSIFGYTF. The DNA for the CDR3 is TGTGCCAGCAGCTCCATTTTTGGCTACACCTTC.

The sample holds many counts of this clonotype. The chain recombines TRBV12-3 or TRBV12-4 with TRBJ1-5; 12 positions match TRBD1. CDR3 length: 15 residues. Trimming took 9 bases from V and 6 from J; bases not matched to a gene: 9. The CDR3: CARRDRGRPSQPQHF. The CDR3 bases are TGTGCCAGAAGGGACAGGGGGCGTCCGAGTCAGCCCCAGCATTTT.